This T cell receptor (beta chain) comes out of a study of PD-1 blockade in mismatch repair-deficient tumors. Background on the study: Patients had about eleven mismatch repair-deficient cancer types and were previously treated and progressing.

In germline, CDR1 is LNHNV, CDR2 YYDKDF (reference sequence). Trimming took 0 bases from V and 2 from J; bases not matched to a gene: 4. The CDR3 has 16 residues. TCRdb keeps only in-frame clones here, not all; method: immunoSEQ multiplex PCR. The repertoire has 80,000 to 130,000 clones, 70% to 85% of them found once; the top ten carry around 6.9%. The clonotype comes from an adult with mismatch repair-deficient cancer. Specimen: peripheral blood, collected about eight months after starting pembrolizumab. J is TRBJ1-2 and V is TRBV15, with 9 bases that match TRBD1. CDR3 loop: CATSREPGTGNYGYTF. The DNA for the CDR3 is TGTGCCACCAGCAGAGAGCCCGGGACAGGGAACTATGGCTACACCTTC.